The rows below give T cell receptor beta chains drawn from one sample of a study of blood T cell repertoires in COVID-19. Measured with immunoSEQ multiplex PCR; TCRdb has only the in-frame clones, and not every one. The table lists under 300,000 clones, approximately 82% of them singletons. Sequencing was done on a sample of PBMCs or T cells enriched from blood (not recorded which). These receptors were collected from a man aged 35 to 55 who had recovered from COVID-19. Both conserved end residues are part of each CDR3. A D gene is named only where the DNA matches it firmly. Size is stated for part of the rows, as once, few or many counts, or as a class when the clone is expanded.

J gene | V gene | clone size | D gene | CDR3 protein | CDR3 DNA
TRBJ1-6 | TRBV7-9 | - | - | CASSLAGVTPLHF | TGTGCCAGCAGCTTAGCCGGGGTAACACCCCTCCACTTT
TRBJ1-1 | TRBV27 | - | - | CASSLSRRTEAFF | TGTGCCAGCAGTTTATCTCGGAGGACTGAAGCTTTCTTT
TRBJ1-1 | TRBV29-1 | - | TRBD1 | CSTGPGTGGIIRDTEAFF | TGCAGCACGGGTCCCGGGACAGGGGGAATTATACGGGACACTGAAGCTTTCTTT
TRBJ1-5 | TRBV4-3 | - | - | CASSQDGWEGPQHF | TGCGCCAGCAGCCAAGATGGGTGGGAGGGGCCCCAGCATTTT
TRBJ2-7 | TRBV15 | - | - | CATSRDPGTIYEQYF | TGTGCCACCAGCAGGGATCCCGGGACAATCTACGAGCAGTACTTC
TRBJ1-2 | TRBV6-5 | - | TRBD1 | CASKNRGVSYGYTF | TGTGCCAGCAAGAACAGGGGAGTGAGCTATGGCTACACCTTC
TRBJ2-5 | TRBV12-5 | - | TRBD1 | CASGPGQGGETQYF | TGTGCTAGTGGCCCCGGACAGGGGGGTGAGACCCAGTACTTC
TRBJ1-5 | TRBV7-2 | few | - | CASSLRWGGSNQPQHF | TGTGCCAGCAGCTTAAGGTGGGGAGGAAGCAATCAGCCCCAGCATTTT
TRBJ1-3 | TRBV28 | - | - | CASSLVRSSGNTIYF | TGTGCCAGCAGTTTAGTTCGTAGCTCTGGAAACACCATATATTTT
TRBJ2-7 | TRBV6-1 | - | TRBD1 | CASSDRTGRSSYEQYF | TGTGCCAGCAGTGACCGGACAGGGCGGAGCTCCTACGAGCAGTACTTC
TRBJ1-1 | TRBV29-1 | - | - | CSVGFGSNTEAFF | TGCAGCGTTGGCTTCGGGAGTAACACTGAAGCTTTCTTT
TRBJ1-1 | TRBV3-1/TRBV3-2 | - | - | CASSQVEGRTEAFF | TGTGCCAGCAGCCAAGTGGAGGGTCGGACTGAAGCTTTCTTT
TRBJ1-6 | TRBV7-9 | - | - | CASTSGNSPLHF | TGTGCCAGCACCTCGGGGAATTCACCCCTCCACTTT
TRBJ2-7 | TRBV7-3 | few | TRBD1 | CASSSGTGGYEQYF | TGTGCCAGCAGCTCCGGGACAGGGGGATACGAGCAGTACTTC
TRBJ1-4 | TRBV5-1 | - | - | CASSTLGGANEKLFF | TGCGCCAGCAGCACCCTAGGGGGTGCTAATGAAAAACTGTTTTTT
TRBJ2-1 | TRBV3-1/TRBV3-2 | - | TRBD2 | CASSRQWLAGMYEQFF | TGTGCCAGCAGCCGCCAATGGCTAGCGGGTATGTATGAGCAGTTCTTC
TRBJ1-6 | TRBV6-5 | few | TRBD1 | CASIPGQGDSPLHF | TGTGCCAGCATTCCGGGACAGGGGGATTCACCCCTCCACTTT
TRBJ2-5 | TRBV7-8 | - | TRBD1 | CASSFQGAGETQYF | TGTGCCAGCAGCTTTCAGGGGGCAGGAGAGACCCAGTACTTC
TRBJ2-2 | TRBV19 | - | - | CASSVRGASGELFF | TGTGCCAGTAGCGTCCGCGGGGCTTCCGGGGAGCTGTTTTTT
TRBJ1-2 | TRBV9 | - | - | CASSVGGGNWANYGYTF | TGTGCCAGCAGCGTAGGTGGGGGCAATTGGGCTAACTATGGCTACACCTTC
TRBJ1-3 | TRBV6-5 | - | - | CASRAGSSGNTIYF | TGTGCCAGCAGGGCGGGGAGCTCTGGAAACACCATATATTTT
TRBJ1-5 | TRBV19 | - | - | CASSIWAEPQHF | TGTGCCAGTAGTATCTGGGCTGAGCCCCAGCATTTT
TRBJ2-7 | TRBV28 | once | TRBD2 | CASARGGSTYEQYF | TGTGCCAGCGCCCGGGGGGGCTCAACCTACGAGCAGTACTTC
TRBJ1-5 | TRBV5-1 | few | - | CASSLGDYSNQPQHF | TGCGCCAGCAGCTTAGGGGATTATAGCAATCAGCCCCAGCATTTT
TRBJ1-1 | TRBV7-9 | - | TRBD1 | CASSRDRTGTNTEAFF | TGTGCCAGCAGCAGAGACAGGACAGGGACGAACACTGAAGCTTTCTTT
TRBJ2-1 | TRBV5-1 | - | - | CASSLDVGAGEQFF | TGCGCCAGCAGCTTGGATGTGGGGGCAGGTGAGCAGTTCTTC
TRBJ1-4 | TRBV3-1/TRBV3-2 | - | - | CASRNRESDEKLFF | TGTGCCAGCAGAAACAGGGAGAGCGACGAAAAACTGTTTTTT
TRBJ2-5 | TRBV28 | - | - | CASSLERGTQYF | TGTGCCAGCAGCCTCGAGCGCGGAACCCAGTACTTC
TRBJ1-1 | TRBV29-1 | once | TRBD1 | CSISQGGNTEAFF | TGCAGCATTTCACAGGGGGGTAACACTGAAGCTTTCTTT
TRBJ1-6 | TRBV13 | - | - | CASRGGRDSPLHF | TGTGCCAGCAGGGGTGGGAGGGATTCACCCCTCCACTTT
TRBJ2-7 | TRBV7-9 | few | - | CASSLRGITYEQYF | TGTGCCAGCAGCTTAAGAGGGATTACCTACGAGCAGTACTTC
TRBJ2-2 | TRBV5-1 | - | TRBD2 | CASSLDGGTGELFF | TGCGCCAGCAGCTTGGACGGGGGGACCGGGGAGCTGTTTTTT
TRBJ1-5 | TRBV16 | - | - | CASSPQGGGQPQHF | TGTGCCAGCAGCCCCCAGGGAGGAGGACAGCCCCAGCATTTT
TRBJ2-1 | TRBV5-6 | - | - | CASSWGTLSYNEQFF | TGTGCCAGCAGCTGGGGGACTCTCTCCTACAATGAGCAGTTCTTC
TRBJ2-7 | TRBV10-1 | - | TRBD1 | CASTLMGQGAYEQYF | TGCGCCAGCACATTAATGGGACAGGGGGCTTACGAGCAGTACTTC
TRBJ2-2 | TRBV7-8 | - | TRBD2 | CASSLPGLADTGELFF | TGTGCCAGCAGCTTACCGGGACTAGCAGACACCGGGGAGCTGTTTTTT
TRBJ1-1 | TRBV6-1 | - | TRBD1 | CASSSTGATEAFF | TGTGCCAGCAGTTCTACAGGGGCCACTGAAGCTTTCTTT
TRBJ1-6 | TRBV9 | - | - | CASSPTPGNNSPLHF | TGTGCCAGCAGCCCGACCCCAGGGAATAATTCACCCCTCCACTTT
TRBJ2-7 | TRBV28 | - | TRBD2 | CASSLVRSGGDNDYTFSYEQYF | TGTGCCAGCAGTTTAGTTCGGTCGGGGGGAGATAATGACTACACCTTCTCCTACGAGCAGTACTTC
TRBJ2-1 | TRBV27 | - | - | CASSLSFIAAQFF | TGTGCCAGCAGTTTATCGTTTATCGCGGCGCAGTTCTTC
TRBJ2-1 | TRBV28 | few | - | CASGNRGGYNEQFF | TGTGCCAGCGGTAACAGGGGGGGATACAATGAGCAGTTCTTC
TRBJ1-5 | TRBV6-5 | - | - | CASRGVGGQPQHF | TGTGCCAGCCGCGGGGTGGGAGGGCAGCCCCAGCATTTT
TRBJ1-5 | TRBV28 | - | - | CASSFSGALNQPQHF | TGTGCCAGCAGTTTCTCAGGGGCCCTCAATCAGCCCCAGCATTTT
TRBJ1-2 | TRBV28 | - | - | CASSIREYGYTF | TGTGCCAGCAGCATCCGGGAATATGGCTACACCTTC
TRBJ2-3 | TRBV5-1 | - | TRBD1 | CASSFQGAGTDTQYF | TGCGCCAGCAGCTTCCAGGGGGCAGGCACAGATACGCAGTATTTT
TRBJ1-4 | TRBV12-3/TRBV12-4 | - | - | CASRVANEKLFF | TGTGCCAGCCGGGTGGCTAATGAAAAACTGTTTTTT
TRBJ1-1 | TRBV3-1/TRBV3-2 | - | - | CASSWAGETEAFF | TGTGCCAGCAGCTGGGCAGGGGAGACTGAAGCTTTCTTT
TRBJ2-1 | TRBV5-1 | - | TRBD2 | CASSLAGGDGEQFF | TGCGCCAGCAGCTTGGCCGGGGGGGACGGTGAGCAGTTCTTC
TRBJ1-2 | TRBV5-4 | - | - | CASSFGGNYGYTF | TGTGCCAGCAGCTTTGGGGGGAACTATGGCTACACCTTC
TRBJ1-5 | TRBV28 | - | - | CAAIQEGAGSNQPQHF | TGTGCCGCCATTCAAGAAGGGGCTGGAAGCAATCAGCCCCAGCATTTT
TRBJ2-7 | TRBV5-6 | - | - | CASSLGATFEQYF | TGTGCCAGCAGCTTGGGTGCGACATTCGAGCAGTACTTC
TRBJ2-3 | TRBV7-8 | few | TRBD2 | CAGGFSGSFADTQYF | TGTGCCGGCGGGTTTAGCGGGAGTTTTGCAGATACGCAGTATTTT
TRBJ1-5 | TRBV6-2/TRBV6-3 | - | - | CASSYLARGANQPQHF | TGTGCCAGCAGTTACTTGGCTCGAGGCGCGAATCAGCCCCAGCATTTT
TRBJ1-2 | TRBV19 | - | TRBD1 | CASSTYQQGPYGYTF | TGTGCCAGTAGTACCTATCAACAGGGGCCCTATGGCTACACCTTC
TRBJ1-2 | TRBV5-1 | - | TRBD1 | CASSTGQGEGYTF | TGCGCCAGCAGCACCGGACAGGGAGAAGGCTACACCTTC